Included here is one T cell receptor beta chain sequence, with context. Its antigen remains unknown. Sequenced material consisted of expressed TCRB transcripts (all of the isolated RNA was reverse transcribed). Sequenced by immunoSEQ multiplex PCR; TCRdb stores in-frame clones only, minus some. The table has around 310,000 clones, roughly 13% seen once. CDR1 and CDR2 (germline): SGHRS, YFSETQ. This CDR3 is built from 15 residues. V trimming: 4 bases; J trimming: 5 bases; junction bases outside the gene matches: 5. Sorting that relied on CD45RO/CCR7/CD25/CD127/CD95/CD27 yielded CD4+ naive, central memory, regulatory and stem cell-like memory cells. These data originate in a study of beta chain features in type 1 diabetes. General study findings and limits: All four CD4+ subsets from Type 1 diabetes patients carried moderately but significantly shorter TCRB CDR3s.

Material for sequencing was naive CD4+ T cells from blood. The receptor was isolated from a woman between 18 and 29 years old with type 1 diabetes. The V gene is TRBV5-1, the J gene TRBJ2-1; 11 nucleotides agree with TRBD2. The CDR3 is CASSQIAGGNNEQFF. The CDR3 region has the DNA TGCGCCAGCAGCCAAATAGCGGGAGGGAACAATGAGCAGTTCTTC.